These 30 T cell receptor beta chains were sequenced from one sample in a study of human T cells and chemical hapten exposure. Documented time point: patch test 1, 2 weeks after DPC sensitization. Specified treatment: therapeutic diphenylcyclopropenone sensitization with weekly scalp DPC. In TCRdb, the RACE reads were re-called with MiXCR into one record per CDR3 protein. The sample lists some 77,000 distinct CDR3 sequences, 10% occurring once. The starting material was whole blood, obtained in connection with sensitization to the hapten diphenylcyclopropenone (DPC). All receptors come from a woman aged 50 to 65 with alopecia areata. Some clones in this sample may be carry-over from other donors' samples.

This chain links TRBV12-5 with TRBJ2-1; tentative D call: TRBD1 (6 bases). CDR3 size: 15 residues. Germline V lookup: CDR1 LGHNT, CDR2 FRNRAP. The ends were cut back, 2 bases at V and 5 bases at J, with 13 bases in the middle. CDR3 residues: CASGLTDRPNNEQFF. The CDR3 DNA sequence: TGTGCTAGTGGTTTGACTGACAGGCCTAACAATGAGCAGTTCTTC.

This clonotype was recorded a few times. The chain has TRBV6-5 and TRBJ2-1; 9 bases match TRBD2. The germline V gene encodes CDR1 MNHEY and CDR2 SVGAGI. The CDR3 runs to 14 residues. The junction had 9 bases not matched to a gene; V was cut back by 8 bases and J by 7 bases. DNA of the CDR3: TGTGCCAGCCTGGGGAGCGGGAGGAATAATGAGCAGTTCTTC. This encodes CASLGSGRNNEQFF.

This CDR3 reads CASSYGTGGSYGYTF. CDR3 DNA: TGCGCCAGCAGCTACGGAACAGGGGGCAGCTATGGCTACACCTTC. The V gene is TRBV5-1, the J gene TRBJ1-2, with 9 positions matching TRBD1. V trimming: 3 bases; J trimming: 4 bases; junction bases outside the gene matches: 7. Per the germline V gene, CDR1 is SGHRS and CDR2 is YFSETQ. The CDR3 is made up of 15 amino acids.

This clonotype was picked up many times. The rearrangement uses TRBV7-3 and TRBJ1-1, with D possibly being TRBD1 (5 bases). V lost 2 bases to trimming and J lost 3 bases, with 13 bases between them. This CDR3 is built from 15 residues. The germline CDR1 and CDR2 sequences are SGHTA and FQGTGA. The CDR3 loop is CASSLRPGPYTEAFF. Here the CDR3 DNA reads TGTGCCAGCAGCTTACGGCCGGGGCCGTACACTGAAGCTTTCTTT.

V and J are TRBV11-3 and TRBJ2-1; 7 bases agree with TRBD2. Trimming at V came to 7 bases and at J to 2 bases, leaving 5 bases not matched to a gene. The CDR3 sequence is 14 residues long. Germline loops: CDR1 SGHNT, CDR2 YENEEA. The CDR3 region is CASNLGRAYNEQFF. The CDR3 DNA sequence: TGTGCCAGCAACTTGGGGAGGGCCTACAATGAGCAGTTCTTC.

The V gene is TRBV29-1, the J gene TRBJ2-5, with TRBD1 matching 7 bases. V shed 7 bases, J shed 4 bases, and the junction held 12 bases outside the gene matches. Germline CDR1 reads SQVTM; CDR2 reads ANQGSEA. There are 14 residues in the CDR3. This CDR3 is CSASRGSGGETQYF. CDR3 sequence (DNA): TGCAGCGCCTCTCGGGGCTCAGGGGGAGAGACCCAGTACTTC.

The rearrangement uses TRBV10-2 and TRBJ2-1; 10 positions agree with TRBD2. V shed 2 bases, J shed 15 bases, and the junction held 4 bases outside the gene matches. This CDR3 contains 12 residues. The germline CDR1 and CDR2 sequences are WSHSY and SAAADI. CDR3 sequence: CASSEKREGRFF. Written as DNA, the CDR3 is TGCGCCAGCAGTGAGAAGCGGGAGGGAAGGTTCTTC.

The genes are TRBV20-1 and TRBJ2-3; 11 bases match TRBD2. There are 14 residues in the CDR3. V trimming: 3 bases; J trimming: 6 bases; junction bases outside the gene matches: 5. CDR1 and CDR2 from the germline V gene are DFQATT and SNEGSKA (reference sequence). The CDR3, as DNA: TGCAGTGCTAGGGGGACTAGCGGATGGGATACGCAGTATTTT. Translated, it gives CSARGTSGWDTQYF.

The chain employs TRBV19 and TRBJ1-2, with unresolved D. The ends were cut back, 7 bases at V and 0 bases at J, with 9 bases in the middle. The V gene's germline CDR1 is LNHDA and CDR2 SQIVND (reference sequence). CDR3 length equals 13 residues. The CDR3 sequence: CASTLTANYGYTF. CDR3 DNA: TGTGCCAGTACCCTTACAGCTAACTATGGCTACACCTTC.

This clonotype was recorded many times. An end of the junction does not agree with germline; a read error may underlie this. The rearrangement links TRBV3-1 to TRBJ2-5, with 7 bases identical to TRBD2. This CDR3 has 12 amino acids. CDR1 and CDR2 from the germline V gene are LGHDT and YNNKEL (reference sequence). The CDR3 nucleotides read TGTGCCAGCAGCCCAGGACTAGAGGCCCAGTACTTC. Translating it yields CASSPGLEAQYF.

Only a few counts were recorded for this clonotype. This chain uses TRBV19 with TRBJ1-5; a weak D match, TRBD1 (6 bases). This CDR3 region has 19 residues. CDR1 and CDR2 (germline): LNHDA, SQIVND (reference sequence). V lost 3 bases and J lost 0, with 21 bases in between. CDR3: CASSMGRAGALNSNQPQHF. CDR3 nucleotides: TGTGCCAGTAGTATGGGTAGGGCAGGGGCCCTTAATAGCAATCAGCCCCAGCATTTT.

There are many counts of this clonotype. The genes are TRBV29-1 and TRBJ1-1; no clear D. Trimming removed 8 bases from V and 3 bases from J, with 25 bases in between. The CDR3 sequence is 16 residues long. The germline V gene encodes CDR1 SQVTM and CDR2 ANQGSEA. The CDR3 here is CSTKGPGSAGYTEAFF. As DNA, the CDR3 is TGCAGCACTAAGGGCCCTGGGAGTGCGGGGTACACTGAAGCTTTCTTT.

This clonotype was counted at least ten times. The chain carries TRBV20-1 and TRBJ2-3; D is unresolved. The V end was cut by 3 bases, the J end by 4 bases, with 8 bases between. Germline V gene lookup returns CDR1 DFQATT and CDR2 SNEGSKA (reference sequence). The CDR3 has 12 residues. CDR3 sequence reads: CSASARADTQYF. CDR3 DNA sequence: TGCAGTGCTAGTGCTAGAGCAGATACGCAGTATTTT.

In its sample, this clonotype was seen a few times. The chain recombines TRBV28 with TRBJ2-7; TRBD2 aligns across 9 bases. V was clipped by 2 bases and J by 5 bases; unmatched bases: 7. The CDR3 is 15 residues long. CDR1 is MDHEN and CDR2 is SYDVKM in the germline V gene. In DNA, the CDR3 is TGTGCCAGCAGTTTACGTCGTGCGGGAGGGGACGAGCAGTACTTC. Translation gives CASSLRRAGGDEQYF.

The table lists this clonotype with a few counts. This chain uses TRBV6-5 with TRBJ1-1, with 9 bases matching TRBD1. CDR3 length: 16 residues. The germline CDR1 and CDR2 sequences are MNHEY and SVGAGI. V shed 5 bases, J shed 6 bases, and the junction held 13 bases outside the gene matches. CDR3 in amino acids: CASSTGPGQGSAEAFF. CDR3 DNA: TGTGCCAGCAGTACTGGTCCGGGACAGGGTAGCGCTGAAGCTTTCTTT.

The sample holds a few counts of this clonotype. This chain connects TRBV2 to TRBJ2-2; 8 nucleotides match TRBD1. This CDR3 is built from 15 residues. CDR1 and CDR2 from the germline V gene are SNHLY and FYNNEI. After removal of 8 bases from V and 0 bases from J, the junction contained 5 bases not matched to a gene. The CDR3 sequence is CASRRQGPNTGELFF. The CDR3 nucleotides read TGTGCCAGCCGTAGACAGGGGCCGAACACCGGGGAGCTGTTTTTT.

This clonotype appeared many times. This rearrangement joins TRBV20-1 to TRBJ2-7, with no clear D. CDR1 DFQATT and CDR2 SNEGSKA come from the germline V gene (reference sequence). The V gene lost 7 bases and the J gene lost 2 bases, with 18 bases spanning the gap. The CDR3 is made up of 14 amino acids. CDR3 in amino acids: CSVVPGAGPYEQYF. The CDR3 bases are TGCAGTGTTGTTCCAGGCGCCGGCCCCTACGAGCAGTACTTC.

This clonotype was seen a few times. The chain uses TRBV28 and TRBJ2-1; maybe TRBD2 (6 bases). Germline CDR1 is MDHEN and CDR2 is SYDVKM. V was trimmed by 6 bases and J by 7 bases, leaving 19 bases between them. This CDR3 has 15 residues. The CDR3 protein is CASSRTGGTSNEQFF. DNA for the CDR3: TGTGCCAGCAGCCGGACCGGAGGGACGAGTAATGAGCAGTTCTTC.

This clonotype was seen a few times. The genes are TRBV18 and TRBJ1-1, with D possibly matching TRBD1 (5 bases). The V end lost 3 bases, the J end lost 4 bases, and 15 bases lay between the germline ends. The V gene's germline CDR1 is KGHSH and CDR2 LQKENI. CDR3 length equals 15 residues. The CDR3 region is CASSPLPGDGTEAFF. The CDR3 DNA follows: TGTGCCAGCTCACCCCTCCCGGGGGACGGCACTGAAGCTTTCTTT. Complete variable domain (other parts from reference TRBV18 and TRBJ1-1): NAGVMQNPRHLVRRRGQEARLRCSPMKGHSHVYWYRQLPEEGLKFMVYLQKENIIDESGMPKERFSAEFPKEGPSILRIQQVVRGDSAAYFCASSPLPGDGTEAFFGQGTRLTVV.

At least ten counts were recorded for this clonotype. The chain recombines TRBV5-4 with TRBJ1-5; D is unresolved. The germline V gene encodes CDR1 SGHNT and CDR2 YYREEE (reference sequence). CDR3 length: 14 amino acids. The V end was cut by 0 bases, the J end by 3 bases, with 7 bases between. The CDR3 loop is CASSLGPDNQPQHF. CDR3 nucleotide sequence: TGTGCCAGCAGCTTGGGCCCAGACAATCAGCCCCAGCATTTT.

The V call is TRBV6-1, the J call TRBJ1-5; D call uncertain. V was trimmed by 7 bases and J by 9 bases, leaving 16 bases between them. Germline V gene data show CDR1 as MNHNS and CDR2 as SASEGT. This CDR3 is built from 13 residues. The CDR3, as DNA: TGTGCCAGCAATCGGGAGGGCCTGGGGCCCCAGCATTTT. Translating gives CASNREGLGPQHF.

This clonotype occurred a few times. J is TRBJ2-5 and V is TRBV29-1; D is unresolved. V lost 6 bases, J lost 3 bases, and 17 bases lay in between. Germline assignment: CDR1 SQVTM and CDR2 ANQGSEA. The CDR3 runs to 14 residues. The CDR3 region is CSVADGATKETQYF. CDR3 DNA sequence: TGCAGCGTCGCGGACGGTGCAACCAAAGAGACCCAGTACTTC.

The CDR3 is CASSPPPGERGGETQYF. The DNA of the CDR3 is TGTGCCAGCAGCCCTCCCCCCGGCGAGCGGGGGGGGGAGACCCAGTACTTC. V and J are TRBV12-3 or TRBV12-4 and TRBJ2-5; 10 bases are shared with TRBD2. The CDR3 has 17 residues. After removal of 6 bases from V and 5 bases from J, the junction contained 15 bases not matched to a gene.

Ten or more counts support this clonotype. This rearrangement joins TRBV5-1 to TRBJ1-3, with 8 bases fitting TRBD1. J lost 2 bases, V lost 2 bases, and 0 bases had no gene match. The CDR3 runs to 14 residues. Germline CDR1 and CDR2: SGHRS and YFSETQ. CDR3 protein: CASSLQGAGNTIYF. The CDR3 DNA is TGCGCCAGCAGCTTACAGGGGGCTGGAAACACCATATATTTT.

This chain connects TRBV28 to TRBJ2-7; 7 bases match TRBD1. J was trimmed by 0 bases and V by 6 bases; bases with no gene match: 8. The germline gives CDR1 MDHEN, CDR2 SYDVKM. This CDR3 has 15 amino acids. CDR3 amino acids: CASSLTGKGSYEQYF. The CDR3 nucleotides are TGTGCCAGCAGCCTGACAGGGAAGGGCTCCTACGAGCAGTACTTC.

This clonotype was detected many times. The CDR3 nucleotides are TGTGCCAGCAGTTTCACAGATACGCAGTATTTT. This sequence encodes CASSFTDTQYF. The V gene is TRBV12-3 or TRBV12-4, the J gene TRBJ2-3, with D unclear. CDR3 length equals 11 residues. Trimming took off 3 bases at V and 2 bases at J, with 0 bases between the two ends.

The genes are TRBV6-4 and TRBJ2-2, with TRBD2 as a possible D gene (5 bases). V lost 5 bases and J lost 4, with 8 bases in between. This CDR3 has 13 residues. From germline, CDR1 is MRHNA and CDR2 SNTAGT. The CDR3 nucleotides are TGTGCCAGCAGTAAGGAGGTCACCGGGGAGCTGTTTTTT. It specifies CASSKEVTGELFF.

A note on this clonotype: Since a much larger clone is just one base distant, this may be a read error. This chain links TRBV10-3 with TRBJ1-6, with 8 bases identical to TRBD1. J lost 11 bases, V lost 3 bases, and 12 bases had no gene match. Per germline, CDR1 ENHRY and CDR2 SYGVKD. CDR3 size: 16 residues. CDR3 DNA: TGTGCCATCAGTGATCCCTATGGGACAGGCAATCCACCCCTCCACTTT. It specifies CAISDPYGTGNPPLHF.

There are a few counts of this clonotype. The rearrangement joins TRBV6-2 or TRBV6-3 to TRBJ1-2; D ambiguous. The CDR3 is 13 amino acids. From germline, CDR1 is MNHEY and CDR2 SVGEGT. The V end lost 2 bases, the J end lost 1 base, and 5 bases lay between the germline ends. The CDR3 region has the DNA TGTGCCAGCAGTTACAGGATTAACTATGGCTACACCTTC. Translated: CASSYRINYGYTF.

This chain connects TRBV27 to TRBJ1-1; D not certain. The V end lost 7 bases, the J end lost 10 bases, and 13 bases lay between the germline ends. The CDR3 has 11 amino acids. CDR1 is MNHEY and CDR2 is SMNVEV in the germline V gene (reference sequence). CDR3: CASTNGRRAFF. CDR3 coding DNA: TGTGCCAGCACGAATGGGAGGAGAGCTTTCTTT.